This paragraph reports one T cell receptor (beta chain). The antigen remains unidentified. This specimen belongs to a study of cytotoxic CD8 clonotypes in ibrutinib-treated CLL. Findings and limits, study-wide: Lymph node repertoires were not studied, and sampling times were unmatched. Clonality correlated strongly with circulating CD8+ T cells and exceeded age-matched healthy donors at baseline.

Between the trimmed V and J ends, which lost 5 bases and 4 bases, there was a span of 14 bases. Germline assignment: CDR1 MNHEY and CDR2 SVGAGI. This CDR3 is 14 amino acids long. Sequencing was designed to attain a depth spanning 1 in 200,000 to 1 in 1 million T cells. Data came from immunoSEQ multiplex PCR; TCRdb stores just in-frame clones and leaves some out. The sample has 160,000 or so clones, about four fifths seen once; the top ten hold about 2%. J is TRBJ1-2 and V is TRBV6-5; a possible D gene is TRBD1 (6 bases). Sequences were derived from PBMCs, sampled after 12 months of ibrutinib treatment. The sequence was obtained from a human donor with chronic lymphocytic leukemia. The CDR3 spells CASSQRGGRYGYTF. CDR3 DNA sequence: TGTGCCAGCAGTCAACGTGGGGGGCGCTATGGCTACACCTTC.